Presented here are 15 T cell receptor beta chains from one specimen sequenced in a study of graft-versus-host responses after intestinal transplantation. Here immunoSEQ multiplex PCR was the method, and the copy in TCRdb shows in-frame clones only, minus some. This sample yields 100,000 or so clones, of which over 75% are seen a single time; around 0.86% belongs to the top ten. Antigens of these TCRs are unknown. Specimen: unstimulated CD4+ T cells sorted from spleen or lymph node cells, collected before transplant. The receptors derive from a human donor who was the organ donor for an intestinal transplant.

The gene calls are TRBV11-2 and TRBJ2-2, with D tentatively TRBD1 or TRBD2 (7 bases each). With 2 bases removed from V and 6 bases from J, the gap between germline ends came to 13 bases. This CDR3 has 15 residues. CDR1 is SGHAT and CDR2 is FQNNGV in the germline V gene. In DNA, the CDR3 is TGTGCCAGCAGCTTAAGACAGGGAGGGTCCGGGGAGCTGTTTTTT. This codes for CASSLRQGGSGELFF.

The chain uses TRBV28 and TRBJ1-3, with D tentatively TRBD1 (6 bases). From germline, CDR1 is MDHEN and CDR2 SYDVKM. The CDR3 covers 16 residues. Trimming left V 5 bases short and J 5 bases short, with 19 bases between. In nucleotides, the CDR3 is TGTGCCAGCAGTACCAAGAGCCCGGACAGACGAAACACCATATATTTT. It is translated as CASSTKSPDRRNTIYF. Together with reference TRBV28 and TRBJ1-3, the CDR3 gives the full variable domain: DVKVTQSSRYLVKRTGEKVFLECVQDMDHENMFWYRQDPGLGLRLIYFSYDVKMKEKGDIPEGYSVSREKKERFSLILESASTNQTSMYLCASSTKSPDRRNTIYFGEGSWLTVV.

The rearrangement uses TRBV27 and TRBJ1-4, with 8 bases aligning to TRBD1. CDR3 size: 15 residues. From germline, CDR1 is MNHEY and CDR2 SMNVEV (reference sequence). The trim removed 2 bases at V and 7 bases at J, leaving 6 bases unmatched. The CDR3: CASSLRDRGVEKLFF. CDR3 sequence (DNA): TGTGCCAGCAGTTTACGTGACAGGGGCGTTGAAAAACTGTTTTTT.

The chain uses TRBV14 and TRBJ2-5, with 8 bases matching TRBD2. The CDR3 sequence is 13 residues long. Germline trimming cut 4 bases from V and 4 bases from J; bases unmatched to any gene: 2. Germline V gene sequence: CDR1 SGHDN, CDR2 FVKESK. The CDR3 sequence: CASSPSGGETQYF. In nucleotides, the CDR3 is TGTGCCAGCAGCCCCAGCGGGGGAGAGACCCAGTACTTC.

This chain connects TRBV7-9 to TRBJ1-6, with D unresolved. With 4 bases removed from V and 8 bases from J, the gap between germline ends came to 9 bases. The CDR3 has 13 residues. Germline V gene data show CDR1 as SEHNR and CDR2 as FQNEAQ (reference sequence). The DNA of the CDR3 is TGTGCCAGCAGCTCTAACAGCTATTCACCCCTCCACTTT. It yields the protein CASSSNSYSPLHF.

The rearrangement joins TRBV5-1 to TRBJ2-1, with D perhaps matching TRBD1 or TRBD2 (5 bases each). This CDR3 is built from 15 residues. V was pared by 0 bases and J by 4 bases, with 11 bases between. Per germline, CDR1 SGHRS and CDR2 YFSETQ. The CDR3 spells CASSLGGANYNEQFF. DNA for the CDR3: TGCGCCAGCAGCTTGGGAGGGGCGAATTACAATGAGCAGTTCTTC.

This clone was picked up one time. V and J are TRBV15 and TRBJ2-1, with 8 bases that match TRBD2. Trimming cost V 6 bases and J 7 bases; bases outside gene matches: 8. CDR1 and CDR2 from the germline V gene are LNHNV and YYDKDF (reference sequence). This CDR3 comprises 14 residues. The CDR3 nucleotides are TGTGCCACCAGGGCGGGGGGCGTCTCTAATGAGCAGTTCTTC. Translating it yields CATRAGGVSNEQFF. Together with reference TRBV15 and TRBJ2-1, the CDR3 gives the full variable domain: DAMVIQNPRYQVTQFGKPVTLSCSQTLNHNVMYWYQQKSSQAPKLLFHYYDKDFNNEADTPDNFQSRRPNTSFCFLDIRSPGLGDTAMYLCATRAGGVSNEQFFGPGTRLTVL.

The CDR3 loop reads CATEDGSGGYTF. Here the CDR3 DNA reads TGTGCCACTGAGGACGGGTCGGGCGGCTACACCTTC. The rearrangement links TRBV28 to TRBJ1-2, with no clear D. From germline, CDR1 is MDHEN and CDR2 SYDVKM. V lost 10 bases and J 8 bases, leaving 17 bases between the germline ends. The CDR3 has 12 amino acids.

The V gene is TRBV4-1, the J gene TRBJ2-7, with D perhaps matching TRBD2 (5 bases). V shed 2 bases and J shed 2 bases, with 7 bases lying between them. The CDR3 loop spans 13 amino acids. The germline CDR1 and CDR2 sequences are MGHRA and YSYEKL. This CDR3 is CASSQTGTYEQYF. As DNA, the CDR3 is TGCGCCAGCAGCCAAACGGGGACCTACGAGCAGTACTTC.

CDR3 amino acids: CASSLRRTDRNEKLFF. In DNA, the CDR3 is TGTGCCAGCAGCTTGAGGCGGACGGATCGTAATGAAAAACTGTTTTTT. This rearrangement joins TRBV5-8 to TRBJ1-4; no reliable D call. The germline V and J ends were trimmed by 1 base and 4 bases, with 14 bases remaining between them. The CDR3 is 16 amino acids. The germline CDR1 and CDR2 sequences are SGHTS and YDEGEE.

The chain is built from TRBV15 and TRBJ2-1, with D tentatively TRBD2 (6 bases). V shed 0 bases and J shed 4 bases, with 19 bases lying between them. Looked up from germline, CDR1 is LNHNV and CDR2 is YYDKDF (reference sequence). The CDR3 length is 18 residues. The chain's CDR3 is CATSREYGTGRLYNEQFF. The CDR3 DNA sequence: TGTGCCACCAGCAGAGAATACGGCACGGGGAGGCTTTACAATGAGCAGTTCTTC.

This clone was detected only once. This chain connects TRBV4-1 to TRBJ1-1, with D possibly being TRBD1 (6 bases). Germline lookup yields CDR1 MGHRA and CDR2 YSYEKL. V was cut by 1 base and J by 4 bases, with 16 bases left in between. The CDR3 runs 16 residues. CDR3: CASSQVPQGKSTEAFF. The DNA for the CDR3 is TGCGCCAGCAGCCAAGTCCCTCAGGGGAAAAGCACTGAAGCTTTCTTT.

This sequence joins TRBV18 and TRBJ2-1; TRBD2 is a possible D gene (6 bases). The germline V and J ends were trimmed by 5 bases and 0 bases, with 14 bases remaining between them. Germline V gene data show CDR1 as KGHSH and CDR2 as LQKENI. This CDR3 has 16 amino acids. The DNA of the CDR3 is TGTGCCAGCTCATCTCGACTAGTCAGCTCCTACAATGAGCAGTTCTTC. This encodes CASSSRLVSSYNEQFF. The variable domain in full, completed from reference TRBV18 and TRBJ2-1, reads NAGVMQNPRHLVRRRGQEARLRCSPMKGHSHVYWYRQLPEEGLKFMVYLQKENIIDESGMPKERFSAEFPKEGPSILRIQQVVRGDSAAYFCASSSRLVSSYNEQFFGPGTRLTVL.

This chain links TRBV5-5 with TRBJ1-6; no clear D. The CDR3 extends over 12 amino acids. Germline loops: CDR1 SGHKS, CDR2 YYEKEE (reference sequence). V lost 4 bases and J lost 9, with 8 bases in between. CDR3 nucleotide sequence: TGTGCCAGCAGCGTGGGAGGTTCACCCCTCCACTTT. It is translated as CASSVGGSPLHF.

This rearrangement joins TRBV11-2 to TRBJ1-1; possibly TRBD1 for D (5 bases). Germline V gene lookup returns CDR1 SGHAT and CDR2 FQNNGV. V gave up 5 bases and J gave up 2 bases, with 18 bases separating them. CDR3 size: 16 residues. CDR3 in DNA: TGTGCCAGCAGCCCCCAAGGGGTGGCTGCCAACACTGAAGCTTTCTTT. It translates to CASSPQGVAANTEAFF.